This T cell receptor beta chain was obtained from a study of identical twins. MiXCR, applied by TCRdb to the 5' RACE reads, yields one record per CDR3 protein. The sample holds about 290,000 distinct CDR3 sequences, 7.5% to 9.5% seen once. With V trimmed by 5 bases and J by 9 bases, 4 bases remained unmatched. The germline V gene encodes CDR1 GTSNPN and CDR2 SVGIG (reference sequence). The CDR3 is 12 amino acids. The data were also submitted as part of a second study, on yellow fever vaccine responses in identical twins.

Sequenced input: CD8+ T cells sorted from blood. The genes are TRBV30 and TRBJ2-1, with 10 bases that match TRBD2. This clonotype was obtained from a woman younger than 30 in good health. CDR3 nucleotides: TGTGCCTGGGGGCTAGCGGGAGTTGAGCAGTTCTTC. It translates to CAWGLAGVEQFF.